Listed below are T cell receptor beta chains from one sample, sequenced in a study of T cell responses to AZD1222 COVID-19 vaccine. Clones were sequenced by immunoSEQ multiplex PCR, and TCRdb holds only the in-frame ones, with some missing. The table includes 90,000 to 110,000 clones, 82% detected once. Sequencing was performed on peripheral blood, taken on day 0 of AZD1222 vaccination. These receptors all come from an adult in good health. Both conserved end residues are part of each CDR3. D genes are given only for firm matches. A row's size may be missing; if present it is once, few, many or a size class.

CDR3,DNA,J,size,V,D
CASSAGVDQPQHF,TGCGCCAGCAGTGCGGGAGTCGATCAGCCCCAGCATTTT,TRBJ1-5,once,TRBV10-1,.
CASSDLQNYGYTF,TGTGCCAGCAGTGACTTACAGAACTATGGCTACACCTTC,TRBJ1-2,.,TRBV2,.
CASRGGGPSTDTQYF,TGTGCCAGCAGGGGCGGGGGTCCTAGCACAGATACGCAGTATTTT,TRBJ2-3,once,TRBV6-5,TRBD2
CASSAGTLHQETQYF,TGTGCCAGCAGCGCCGGGACCCTCCACCAAGAGACCCAGTACTTC,TRBJ2-5,few,TRBV9,.
CASSQGLKRGYNEQFF,TGCGCCAGCAGCCAGGGACTGAAAAGGGGGTACAATGAGCAGTTCTTC,TRBJ2-1,.,TRBV4-3,.
CASSPNGPSVWGYTF,TGTGCCAGCAGCCCGAATGGGCCGTCTGTATGGGGCTACACCTTC,TRBJ1-2,.,TRBV27,.
CASSDKAKNIQYF,TGTGCCAGCAGCGATAAAGCCAAAAACATTCAGTACTTC,TRBJ2-4,.,TRBV6-5,.
CASSPLERFEQYF,TGTGCCAGCAGCCCCCTCGAAAGATTCGAGCAGTACTTC,TRBJ2-7,.,TRBV7-9,.
CASTDRYTGELFF,TGCGCCAGCACCGACCGGTACACCGGGGAGCTGTTTTTT,TRBJ2-2,.,TRBV5-1,.
CASSPGGSGGAEEQFF,TGTGCCAGCAGCCCCGGGGGTAGCGGGGGGGCAGAAGAGCAGTTCTTC,TRBJ2-1,.,TRBV5-4,TRBD2
CASSRTGYTEAFF,TGTGCCAGTAGCCGTACAGGGTACACTGAAGCTTTCTTT,TRBJ1-1,.,TRBV19,.
CASSSIPGRNLYEQYF,TGTGCCAGCAGTTCGATACCGGGACGGAACCTATACGAGCAGTACTTC,TRBJ2-7,.,TRBV2,.
CASSLNRPYEQYF,TGTGCCAGCAGCTTGAACCGCCCTTACGAGCAGTACTTC,TRBJ2-7,.,TRBV7-2,.
CASRTRRAQYF,TGTGCCAGCAGGACGAGGAGAGCGCAGTATTTT,TRBJ2-3,.,TRBV12-3/TRBV12-4,.
CASSYSRRTEAFF,TGTGCCAGCAGTTACTCGAGGAGAACTGAAGCTTTCTTT,TRBJ1-1,.,TRBV6-5,.
CASSLGQLLNTIYF,TGTGCCAGCAGTCTTGGACAGCTCCTAAACACCATATATTTT,TRBJ1-3,.,TRBV6-6,.
CASSSPGRRAKNIQYF,TGTGCCAGCAGTTCGCCGGGCCGTCGAGCCAAAAACATTCAGTACTTC,TRBJ2-4,few,TRBV6-6,.
CAISESGGETYEQYF,TGTGCCATCAGTGAGTCGGGCGGTGAGACCTACGAGCAGTACTTC,TRBJ2-7,.,TRBV10-3,.
CASSRGPANYGYTF,TGTGCCAGCAGCCGGGGACCGGCTAACTATGGCTACACCTTC,TRBJ1-2,.,TRBV3-1/TRBV3-2,.
CASSWSGELFF,TGTGCCAGCAGTTGGTCCGGGGAGCTGTTTTTT,TRBJ2-2,.,TRBV12-3/TRBV12-4,.
CASSAGNVGKYF,TGTGCCAGCAGTGCTGGGAACGTGGGAAAGTACTTC,TRBJ2-7,.,TRBV12-3/TRBV12-4,.
CASSLGGTGNTEAFF,TGTGCCAGCAGCTTAGGGGGGACGGGGAACACTGAAGCTTTCTTT,TRBJ1-1,few,TRBV7-6,.
CASSQDRAHTGGYTF,TGTGCCAGCAGCCAAGATCGGGCCCACACGGGCGGCTACACCTTC,TRBJ1-2,.,TRBV4-2,.
CASSTGRIDEKLFF,TGTGCCAGCAGTACCGGCAGGATAGATGAAAAACTGTTTTTT,TRBJ1-4,few,TRBV6-2/TRBV6-3,.
CASSGHRANYGYTF,TGTGCCAGCAGCGGACACAGAGCTAACTATGGCTACACCTTC,TRBJ1-2,.,TRBV7-2,.
CASSIGQTGYGYTF,TGTGCCAGTAGTATCGGTCAGACAGGCTATGGCTACACCTTC,TRBJ1-2,.,TRBV19,.
CASSLVASSPLHF,TGTGCCAGCAGCTTGGTAGCTTCTTCACCCCTCCACTTT,TRBJ1-6,.,TRBV5-4,.
CASSPLAGAGNEQFF,TGTGCCAGCAGCCCTCTAGCGGGGGCCGGGAATGAGCAGTTCTTC,TRBJ2-1,.,TRBV6-2/TRBV6-3,TRBD2
CASGGQTFYEQYF,TGTGCCAGCGGGGGCCAAACATTCTACGAGCAGTACTTC,TRBJ2-7,.,TRBV2,.
CASSLDNKNIQYF,TGCGCCAGCAGCTTGGACAACAAAAACATTCAGTACTTC,TRBJ2-4,.,TRBV5-1,.
CASSQDRGARSTEAFF,TGCGCCAGCAGCCAAGATCGGGGGGCGCGGAGCACTGAAGCTTTCTTT,TRBJ1-1,.,TRBV4-3,.
CASSEDLPSTDTQYF,TGTGCCAGCAGTGAAGACCTACCGAGCACAGATACGCAGTATTTT,TRBJ2-3,.,TRBV2,.
CASTPSFTRNYGYTF,TGTGCCAGCACCCCTTCATTCACGAGGAACTATGGCTACACCTTC,TRBJ1-2,.,TRBV7-9,.
CASSSKVPFDTGSNSPLHF,TGTGCCAGCAGCTCCAAGGTCCCCTTCGACACGGGATCGAATTCACCCCTCCACTTT,TRBJ1-6,.,TRBV7-8,.
CASSLGYEQFF,TGTGCCAGCAGCTTAGGATATGAGCAGTTCTTC,TRBJ2-1,.,TRBV11-2,.
CASSDGPYGYTF,TGTGCCAGCAGTGACGGTCCTTATGGCTACACCTTC,TRBJ1-2,.,TRBV6-1,.
CASSTRDQGGYTF,TGTGCCAGTAGCACCCGGGACCAAGGGGGCTACACCTTC,TRBJ1-2,.,TRBV19,.
CASSLRQGRLGGNTIYF,TGTGCCAGCAGCTTAAGGCAGGGGAGACTTGGTGGAAACACCATATATTTT,TRBJ1-3,many,TRBV13,.
CASRVGGNTEAFF,TGTGCCAGTAGGGTAGGGGGTAACACTGAAGCTTTCTTT,TRBJ1-1,few,TRBV19,.
CASSPTTQPQHF,TGTGCCAGCTCCCCGACCACGCAGCCCCAGCATTTT,TRBJ1-5,.,TRBV6-6,.
CASNRGGSSEQYF,TGTGCCAGCAACAGAGGGGGGTCGAGCGAGCAGTACTTC,TRBJ2-7,.,TRBV11-2,.
CASSFWRGGQTQYF,TGTGCCAGCAGTTTCTGGCGGGGAGGACAGACCCAGTACTTC,TRBJ2-5,.,TRBV11-2,.
CSVDSGETQYF,TGCAGCGTTGATTCGGGGGAGACCCAGTACTTC,TRBJ2-5,.,TRBV29-1,.
CASSMIGEGARRGTEAFF,TGTGCCAGTAGTATGATTGGAGAGGGGGCCCGGCGTGGCACTGAAGCTTTCTTT,TRBJ1-1,.,TRBV19,TRBD1
CASSGQGSFTF,TGTGCCAGCAGTGGACAGGGGTCCTTCACCTTC,TRBJ1-2,few,TRBV25-1,TRBD1
CASSLQDRVGQETQYF,TGTGCCAGCAGCTTACAGGACAGGGTCGGACAAGAGACCCAGTACTTC,TRBJ2-5,.,TRBV7-6,TRBD1
CASSLGGWNSPLHF,TGTGCCAGCAGCCTGGGGGGCTGGAATTCACCCCTCCACTTT,TRBJ1-6,.,TRBV6-5,.
CASSQLSQGPTEAFF,TGCGCCAGCAGCCAACTATCACAGGGACCCACTGAAGCTTTCTTT,TRBJ1-1,.,TRBV4-3,.
CASSLDLGGSIYNEQFF,TGTGCCAGCAGCTTAGATCTCGGGGGGTCGATCTACAATGAGCAGTTCTTC,TRBJ2-1,.,TRBV7-9,TRBD2
CASSVESRGGETQYF,TGTGCCAGCAGCGTAGAAAGTCGAGGGGGAGAGACCCAGTACTTC,TRBJ2-5,.,TRBV9,.
CASSPLLTLYGYTF,TGCGCCAGCAGTCCCTTACTCACTCTCTATGGCTACACCTTC,TRBJ1-2,.,TRBV4-3,.
CASSEESMDTEAFF,TGCGCCAGCAGTGAAGAGTCGATGGACACTGAAGCTTTCTTT,TRBJ1-1,.,TRBV10-1,.
CASSFHETQYF,TGTGCCAGCAGCTTCCACGAGACCCAGTACTTC,TRBJ2-5,.,TRBV7-9,.
CASSLGQGDFEAFF,TGTGCCAGCAGCTTAGGACAGGGCGACTTTGAAGCTTTCTTT,TRBJ1-1,.,TRBV5-5,TRBD1
CASSYTGYGYTF,TGTGCCAGCAGTTATACGGGATATGGCTACACCTTC,TRBJ1-2,.,TRBV6-2/TRBV6-3,.
CASSQGLDQPQHF,TGTGCCAGCAGCCAAGGGCTCGATCAGCCCCAGCATTTT,TRBJ1-5,.,TRBV14,.
CASSGADRESEKLFF,TGCGCCAGCAGCGGGGCCGACAGGGAGTCTGAAAAACTGTTTTTT,TRBJ1-4,.,TRBV5-1,TRBD1